This T cell receptor beta chain was recorded in a study of cytomegalovirus exposure and HLA in healthy donors (dated by TCRdb to 2016 to 2017). Background on the whole study: The 500 to 700 repertoires of the first cohort and the approximately 110 validation repertoires were produced on the same platform, according to a later analysis. The aim of the study was to test whether cataloging public T cell receptors could identify signatures of past pathogen exposure. Along with the approximately 670-subject first cohort, a separate validation cohort of 120 different subjects was used. To predict cytomegalovirus infection status, the study brought together high-throughput TCR immunosequencing, statistical association of individual TCRs with disease status, and machine learning. On the study overall, not on this receptor specifically: In both the original and validation cohorts, the classifier was reported to diagnose cytomegalovirus status with high specificity and sensitivity. The authors suggested that the approach could potentially be extended to other disease states and immunological phenotypes. In vitro tests confirmed that a few of the cytomegalovirus-associated TCR beta chains recognize cytomegalovirus antigens. A later analysis lacked HLA typing for the validation cohort, so it scored co-occurrence in that cohort across all 120 repertoires. In the study, 150 to 200 TCR beta chains were listed as associated with cytomegalovirus. Subsequent analysis determined that TCRs grouped into clusters in the first cohort also showed a tendency toward co-occurrence across the 120 or so validation repertoires, and roughly 94% of cluster scores exceeded 0. Most TCR sequences were observed very rarely across donors, whereas some public TCRs were present in many individuals.

As regards this clone: What antigen it recognizes has not been identified. It has no much larger one-base neighbor in the sample; base qualities were not kept.

Libraries were made using the immunoSEQ multiplex PCR assay. The study's processing was this. A statistical classification framework was built to diagnose cytomegalovirus status from the catalog of TCR beta chain sequences. TCRdb limited this immuneACCESS table to in-frame rearrangements with V and J called. A share of clones is missing; checked studies link under half to unresolved V genes, and the rest is unexplained. The DNA was the basis for D and trimming; V, J and clone size are from that table. The sample table contains about 340,000 clones; only one count was recorded for 86% of them. The leading ten clones occupy 0.65% to 0.85% of the sample. The donors belonged to the validation cohort of about 110 subjects, which was separate from the approximately 700-subject first cohort. Including cysteine and phenylalanine, the CDR3 has 18 amino acids. Just the 54-base CDR3 DNA is kept, in frame starting at base 1. The V end gives up 4 bases and the J end 0 bases, leaving 9 bases in the junction not matched to a gene. The germline V gene (reference sequence) specifies LNHDA as CDR1 and SQIVND as CDR2.

Input material: PBMCs. The sequence was obtained from a young woman in good health and CMV-seronegative. The rearrangement joined TRBV19 to TRBJ2-7, and TRBD2 matches 13 of the central bases. CDR3 region: CASSTKTSGRTSSYEQYF. At the DNA level, the sequence is TGTGCCAGTAGTACCAAGACTAGCGGGAGGACTTCCTCCTACGAGCAGTACTTC.